The 22 T cell receptor beta chains below were found in one sample sequenced in a study of CD8+CD57+ T cells in acquired aplastic anemia. Individuals selected for sequencing had exhibited CD8+CD57+ cell expansion on flow cytometry. Genomic DNA provided the template from which TCR beta VDJ and CDR3 profiles were obtained. MiXCR, run by TCRdb on the reads, gives a single entry per CDR3 protein. Here the sample spans hundreds of thousands of distinct CDR3 sequences, 25% to 40% being singletons. Sequenced input: sorted CD4+, CD8+, or CD8+CD57+ T cells (not recorded which) from PBMCs. All receptors derive from a human donor with aplastic anemia.

This clonotype was seen at least ten times. J is TRBJ1-5 and V is TRBV19, with TRBD1 as a possible D gene (6 bases). CDR1 and CDR2 from the germline V gene are LNHDA and SQIVND (reference sequence). V lost 8 bases and J lost 1, with 12 bases in between. This CDR3 is 14 amino acids long. In DNA form, the CDR3 reads TGTGCCAGTCAACAGGGCTGGAGCAATCAGCCCCAGCATTTT. This sequence encodes CASQQGWSNQPQHF.

The chain uses TRBV2 and TRBJ1-2; D is undetermined. Trimming took 3 bases from V and 5 from J, leaving 13 bases between them. This CDR3 contains 14 residues. Germline-derived CDR1 and CDR2 are SNHLY and FYNNEI. Here the CDR3 DNA reads TGTGCCAGCAGTGATCTGGAGGCAGCTTATGGCTACACCTTC. Encoded protein: CASSDLEAAYGYTF.

This clonotype was recorded only once. The J gene is TRBJ2-3, the V gene TRBV2, with TRBD2 matching 8 bases. V trimming: 2 bases; J trimming: 6 bases; junction bases outside the gene matches: 7. The germline CDR1 and CDR2 sequences are SNHLY and FYNNEI. This CDR3 has 15 amino acids. The CDR3 loop reads CASSERAGGRDTQYF. The CDR3 nucleotides are TGTGCCAGCAGTGAACGGGCGGGAGGCCGGGATACGCAGTATTTT.

The chain joins TRBV6-4 to TRBJ2-5, with a weak D call TRBD1 (6 bases). V lost 3 bases, J lost 4 bases, and 9 bases lay in between. This CDR3 contains 13 residues. Per germline, CDR1 MRHNA and CDR2 SNTAGT. The CDR3 DNA reads as TGTGCCAGCAGTGAGTCCAGGGGAGAGACCCAGTACTTC. It specifies CASSESRGETQYF.

The chain carries TRBV15 and TRBJ1-2, with D unclear. V lost 0 bases, J lost 7 bases, and 12 bases lay in between. Germline values: CDR1 LNHNV, CDR2 YYDKDF (reference sequence). The CDR3 length is 14 residues. The CDR3 DNA reads as TGTGCCACCAGCAGAGAGGAGGGTTATCTTGGCTACACCTTC. Translation: CATSREEGYLGYTF.

This clonotype appeared a single time. The chain recombines TRBV25-1 with TRBJ1-2; 8 bases line up with TRBD1. Germline CDR1 reads MGHDK; CDR2 reads SYGVNS. The CDR3 contains 14 residues. V shed 7 bases and J 5 bases; nucleotides not matched to a gene: 9. As DNA, the CDR3 is TGTGCCAGCAAAATAGGGACAGGACCATATGGCTACACCTTC. This gives the protein CASKIGTGPYGYTF.

A few counts support this clonotype. V and J are TRBV20-1 and TRBJ2-3; 12 bases fit TRBD2. Germline-derived CDR1 and CDR2 are DFQATT and SNEGSKA (reference sequence). V gave up 3 bases and J gave up 2 bases; unmatched junction bases: 15. The CDR3 sequence is 19 residues long. This chain's CDR3 is CSASDFRLAGDEVTDTQYF. The CDR3 bases are TGCAGTGCTAGCGACTTTAGACTAGCGGGAGATGAGGTCACAGATACGCAGTATTTT.

This clonotype was counted at least ten times. This chain connects TRBV9 to TRBJ2-7; D unresolved. Germline loops: CDR1 SGDLS, CDR2 YYNGEE. This CDR3 is built from 13 residues. Trimming removed 4 bases at V and 4 bases at J, with 12 bases between. For the CDR3, the DNA is TGTGCCAGCAGCCCCAGTCAAGGGTACGAGCAGTACTTC. Translated, it gives CASSPSQGYEQYF.

A remark on this clonotype: This may be a read error: a much more frequent sequence differs by one nucleotide. The chain links TRBV7-9 to TRBJ2-2; D is perhaps TRBD1 or TRBD2 (5 bases each). V dropped 5 bases and J dropped 6 bases, with 10 bases sitting between them. The CDR3 extends over 13 amino acids. The germline V gene has CDR1 SEHNR and CDR2 FQNEAQ (reference sequence). CDR3 DNA: TGTGCCAGCAGCGGGGGAGCCTCCGGGGAGCTGTTTTTT. Its translation: CASSGGASGELFF.

This clonotype was recorded a few times. V and J are TRBV11-2 and TRBJ1-1; 8 nucleotides align to TRBD1. The CDR3 is made up of 15 amino acids. Losses at the gene ends were 2 bases for V and 6 bases for J; bases not matched to a gene: 8. Germline V gene data show CDR1 as SGHAT and CDR2 as FQNNGV. CDR3 sequence reads: CASSLNTGGYAEAFF. CDR3 sequence (DNA): TGTGCCAGCAGCTTAAATACAGGGGGATACGCTGAAGCTTTCTTT.

This clonotype was recorded a few times. The V gene is TRBV7-9, the J gene TRBJ2-7; D ambiguous. Germline values: CDR1 SEHNR, CDR2 FQNEAQ (reference sequence). The CDR3 runs 12 residues. Trimming took 0 bases from V and 6 from J, leaving 6 bases between them. CDR3 DNA sequence: TGTGCCAGCAGCTTAGCTTCAGGCGAGCAGTACTTC. This encodes CASSLASGEQYF.

This clonotype was detected many times. This chain uses TRBV2 with TRBJ2-5; 7 bases align to TRBD2. Trimming removed 1 base from V and 1 base from J; junction bases left unmatched: 3. The V gene's germline CDR1 is SNHLY and CDR2 FYNNEI. The CDR3 has 15 amino acids. In DNA, the CDR3 is TGTGCCAGCAGTGAAGGTCTAGCGGTCCAAGAGACCCAGTACTTC. Its translation is CASSEGLAVQETQYF. Combining the CDR3 with reference TRBV2 and TRBJ2-5 gives the whole variable domain EPEVTQTPSHQVTQMGQEVILRCVPISNHLYFYWYRQILGQKVEFLVSFYNNEISEKSEIFDDQFSVERPDGSNFTLKIRSTKLEDSAMYFCASSEGLAVQETQYFGPGTRLLVL.

This sequence joins TRBV19 and TRBJ1-4; D might be TRBD1 (5 bases). This CDR3 comprises 17 residues. The germline V gene has CDR1 LNHDA and CDR2 SQIVND (reference sequence). V was trimmed by 5 bases and J by 7 bases, leaving 23 bases between them. Here the CDR3 reads CASSLKVSGDLAEKLFF. For the CDR3, the DNA is TGTGCCAGTAGTCTTAAGGTTTCGGGGGATTTGGCTGAAAAACTGTTTTTT.

V is TRBV20-1 and J is TRBJ1-2, with a tentative D call TRBD1 (5 bases). This CDR3 contains 17 residues. The V and J ends lost 1 base and 0 bases respectively, with 18 bases between them. Germline assignment: CDR1 DFQATT and CDR2 SNEGSKA (reference sequence). Here the CDR3 reads CSARVIGQGNSNYGYTF. The CDR3 bases are TGCAGTGCTAGAGTTATAGGGCAGGGTAACTCTAACTATGGCTACACCTTC.

The table lists this clonotype with many counts. The chain recombines TRBV29-1 with TRBJ1-2; no reliable D call. Deletions cut 5 bases from V and 3 bases from J, with 10 bases between. Germline CDR1 is SQVTM and CDR2 is ANQGSEA. This CDR3 comprises 12 residues. Here the CDR3 DNA reads TGCAGCGTTCTCGGAGGCGACTATGGCTACACCTTC. Translation gives CSVLGGDYGYTF.

This clonotype was detected ten times or more. The junction and the germline gene differ at one end; a read error may be behind it. This chain links TRBV7-7 with TRBJ2-1; D remains ambiguous. The CDR3 contains 13 residues. Germline assignment: CDR1 SSHAT and CDR2 FNYEAQ (reference sequence). CDR3: CASSLGVSNEQFF. As DNA, the CDR3 is TGTGCTAGCAGCTTAGGAGTATCGAATGAGCAGTTCTTC.

The chain has TRBV2 and TRBJ1-6; D is unresolved. CDR1 and CDR2 from the germline V gene are SNHLY and FYNNEI. This CDR3 region has 14 residues. Trimming stripped 2 bases from V and 4 bases from J, with 6 bases between. In DNA form, the CDR3 reads TGTGCCAGCAGTGAAAGCCAATATAATTCACCCCTCCACTTT. Its protein product is CASSESQYNSPLHF.

This clonotype was picked up many times. The rearrangement uses TRBV11-2 and TRBJ2-7; the match to TRBD1 covers 9 bases. Germline V gives CDR1 SGHAT, CDR2 FQNNGV. With 3 bases clipped from V and 4 bases from J, the junction kept 4 bases outside the gene matches. This CDR3 contains 14 residues. The CDR3 DNA follows: TGTGCCAGCAGCTTTGACAGGGGGAATTACGAGCAGTACTTC. This gives the protein CASSFDRGNYEQYF.

This clonotype came up many times. V gene TRBV11-2 combines with J gene TRBJ1-6; no firm D call. With 0 bases removed from V and 11 bases from J, the gap between germline ends came to 8 bases. CDR1 and CDR2 from the germline V gene are SGHAT and FQNNGV. The CDR3 is 13 amino acids. CDR3 DNA sequence: TGTGCCAGCAGCTTAGAACCAGAGACACCCCTCCACTTT. This encodes CASSLEPETPLHF.

The table lists this clonotype with many counts. The rearrangement links TRBV6-1 to TRBJ1-2; D possibly corresponds to TRBD1 (5 bases). The V end lost 10 bases, the J end lost 7 bases, and 19 bases lay between the germline ends. The CDR3 is 13 residues long. The V gene's germline CDR1 is MNHNS and CDR2 SASEGT. The CDR3 DNA is TGTGCCAACTCGGAACAAGGGGCGCTTGGCTACACCTTC. Translation: CANSEQGALGYTF.

The chain joins TRBV10-3 to TRBJ1-4, with D unclear. CDR1 is ENHRY and CDR2 is SYGVKD in the germline V gene. The V end was cut by 7 bases, the J end by 10 bases, with 13 bases between. The CDR3 sequence is 12 residues long. This chain's CDR3 is CAITRGSGKLFF. DNA of the CDR3: TGTGCCATCACGCGGGGATCTGGAAAACTGTTTTTT.

As for this clonotype: Possible read error: a much larger clone is one base away. The CDR3 DNA follows: TGTGCCAGCAGTTTGTGGGGGGCTGGGGGCTACACCTTC. It translates to CASSLWGAGGYTF. This chain links TRBV10-3 with TRBJ1-2; D possibly corresponds to TRBD1 (6 bases). In germline, CDR1 is ENHRY, CDR2 SYGVKD. CDR3 length: 13 amino acids.